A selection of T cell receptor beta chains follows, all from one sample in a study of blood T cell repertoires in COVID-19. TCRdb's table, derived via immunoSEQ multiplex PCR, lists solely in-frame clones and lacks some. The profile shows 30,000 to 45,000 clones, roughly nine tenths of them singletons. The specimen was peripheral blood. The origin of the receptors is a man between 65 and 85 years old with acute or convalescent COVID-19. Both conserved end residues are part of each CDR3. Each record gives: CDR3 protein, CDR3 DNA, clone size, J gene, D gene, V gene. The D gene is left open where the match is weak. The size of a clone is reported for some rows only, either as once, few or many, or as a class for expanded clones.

CDR3: CASSAAGTGYEKLFF
DNA: TGCGCCAGCAGCGCGGCCGGGACAGGGTATGAAAAACTGTTTTTT
size: NA
J: TRBJ1-4
D: TRBD1
V: TRBV5-1

CDR3: CASSPELVYGYTF
DNA: TGTGCCAGCAGCCCGGAGCTCGTCTATGGCTACACCTTC
size: NA
J: TRBJ1-2
D: NA
V: TRBV7-2

CDR3: CASSQDASPLGNEQFF
DNA: TGCGCCAGCAGCCAAGATGCTAGCCCCTTGGGGAATGAGCAGTTCTTC
size: NA
J: TRBJ2-1
D: NA
V: TRBV4-3

CDR3: CASSFGRPDEQYF
DNA: TGTGCCAGCAGTTTTGGCAGGCCTGACGAGCAGTACTTC
size: NA
J: TRBJ2-7
D: NA
V: TRBV12-3/TRBV12-4

CDR3: CASSQGREDYNEQFF
DNA: TGTGCCAGCAGCCAGGGGCGGGAGGACTACAATGAGCAGTTCTTC
size: NA
J: TRBJ2-1
D: TRBD2
V: TRBV7-9

CDR3: CASSVAPPGLDYNEQFF
DNA: TGTGCCAGCAGCGTAGCACCTCCGGGACTAGATTACAATGAGCAGTTCTTC
size: few
J: TRBJ2-1
D: TRBD2
V: TRBV9

CDR3: CATSLGLALYEQYF
DNA: TGTGCCACCAGCTTGGGACTAGCGTTATACGAGCAGTACTTC
size: NA
J: TRBJ2-7
D: TRBD2
V: TRBV15

CDR3: CASSERQFSEQYF
DNA: TGTGCCAGCAGTGAAAGACAGTTCAGCGAGCAGTACTTC
size: NA
J: TRBJ2-7
D: NA
V: TRBV6-1

CDR3: CASTPVGGLWEQYF
DNA: TGTGCCAGCACCCCGGTGGGGGGGCTGTGGGAGCAGTACTTC
size: NA
J: TRBJ2-7
D: NA
V: TRBV6-2/TRBV6-3

CDR3: CASSILSPRGQETQYF
DNA: TGTGCCAGTAGTATCCTGAGTCCAAGGGGGCAAGAGACCCAGTACTTC
size: few
J: TRBJ2-5
D: NA
V: TRBV19

CDR3: CASSYPPETSGNYNEQFF
DNA: TGTGCCAGCAGTTACCCACCAGAAACTAGCGGGAACTACAATGAGCAGTTCTTC
size: NA
J: TRBJ2-1
D: TRBD2
V: TRBV6-2/TRBV6-3

CDR3: CASFPFGSHSYEQYF
DNA: TGTGCCAGCTTTCCTTTCGGGAGCCACTCCTACGAGCAGTACTTC
size: NA
J: TRBJ2-7
D: NA
V: TRBV28

CDR3: CASSPTPGGIVDTQYF
DNA: TGTGCCAGCAGCCCTACGCCAGGGGGCATTGTCGATACGCAGTATTTT
size: NA
J: TRBJ2-3
D: TRBD1
V: TRBV7-6

CDR3: CASSQSLDRLYDEQYF
DNA: TGCGCCAGCAGCCAATCTTTGGACAGGTTGTACGACGAGCAGTACTTC
size: NA
J: TRBJ2-7
D: TRBD1
V: TRBV4-3

CDR3: CAITDGGTEAFF
DNA: TGTGCCATCACTGACGGGGGCACTGAAGCTTTCTTT
size: NA
J: TRBJ1-1
D: NA
V: TRBV10-3

CDR3: CASSIAFSPDYKFYGYTF
DNA: TGTGCCAGTAGTATAGCATTCTCTCCGGACTACAAATTCTATGGCTACACCTTC
size: large
J: TRBJ1-2
D: NA
V: TRBV19

CDR3: CASRRQENTEAFF
DNA: TGTGCCAGCAGGCGACAGGAGAACACTGAAGCTTTCTTT
size: NA
J: TRBJ1-1
D: NA
V: TRBV12-3/TRBV12-4

CDR3: CASSIWRSTNEKLFF
DNA: TGTGCCAGTAGTATATGGAGGTCTACTAATGAAAAACTGTTTTTT
size: NA
J: TRBJ1-4
D: NA
V: TRBV19

CDR3: CASSLSGNFNEKLFF
DNA: TGTGCCAGCAGCTTATCGGGAAACTTTAATGAAAAACTGTTTTTT
size: NA
J: TRBJ1-4
D: NA
V: TRBV7-3

CDR3: CASSEGRGNTIYF
DNA: TGTGCCAGCTCAGAGGGCCGTGGAAACACCATATATTTT
size: NA
J: TRBJ1-3
D: NA
V: TRBV19

CDR3: CASSLGRRRGQNYGYTF
DNA: TGTGCCAGCAGCTTAGGTCGTCGCAGGGGCCAGAACTATGGCTACACCTTC
size: NA
J: TRBJ1-2
D: NA
V: TRBV7-8

CDR3: CASSQYFSGSSTGELFF
DNA: TGCGCCAGCAGCCAATACTTTAGCGGGAGTAGCACCGGGGAGCTGTTTTTT
size: NA
J: TRBJ2-2
D: TRBD2
V: TRBV4-3

CDR3: CASSTDISGTEAFF
DNA: TGTGCCAGCAGCACGGACATTAGCGGGACTGAAGCTTTCTTT
size: once
J: TRBJ1-1
D: NA
V: TRBV7-9

CDR3: CASSYDRVRETQYF
DNA: TGTGCCAGCAGCTACGACAGGGTGAGAGAGACCCAGTACTTC
size: NA
J: TRBJ2-5
D: TRBD1
V: TRBV7-9

CDR3: CASSSRQGSYTEAFF
DNA: TGTGCCAGCAGCTCCCGACAGGGGTCCTACACTGAAGCTTTCTTT
size: NA
J: TRBJ1-1
D: TRBD1
V: TRBV7-2

CDR3: CATLGDKSAYEQYF
DNA: TGTGCCACCCTGGGGGACAAATCAGCCTACGAGCAGTACTTC
size: NA
J: TRBJ2-7
D: NA
V: TRBV5-4

CDR3: CASLRAGATDTQYF
DNA: TGTGCCAGCCTACGGGCGGGAGCCACAGATACGCAGTATTTT
size: NA
J: TRBJ2-3
D: TRBD2
V: TRBV7-9

CDR3: CASSFPQQGDSPLHF
DNA: TGTGCCAGCAGCTTCCCCCAGCAGGGCGATTCACCCCTCCACTTT
size: NA
J: TRBJ1-6
D: NA
V: TRBV7-2

CDR3: CASSIYGTGEANEKLFF
DNA: TGTGCCAGTAGTATCTATGGGACAGGGGAGGCTAATGAAAAACTGTTTTTT
size: NA
J: TRBJ1-4
D: TRBD1
V: TRBV19

CDR3: CASSQGLNSYEQYF
DNA: TGCGCCAGCAGCCAAGGACTGAACTCCTACGAGCAGTACTTC
size: NA
J: TRBJ2-7
D: NA
V: TRBV4-3

CDR3: CASRTYTQYF
DNA: TGTGCCAGCCGAACTTACACGCAGTATTTT
size: NA
J: TRBJ2-3
D: NA
V: TRBV2

CDR3: CASSWAGEFNQPQHF
DNA: TGTGCCAGCAGTTGGGCAGGGGAGTTCAATCAGCCCCAGCATTTT
size: NA
J: TRBJ1-5
D: NA
V: TRBV27

CDR3: CASSPDRTPWNGYTF
DNA: TGTGCCAGCTCTCCTGACAGGACACCATGGAATGGCTACACCTTC
size: NA
J: TRBJ1-2
D: NA
V: TRBV18

CDR3: CASSLTLAGGSTDTQYF
DNA: TGTGCCAGCAGCCTTACTCTAGCGGGAGGCAGCACAGATACGCAGTATTTT
size: NA
J: TRBJ2-3
D: TRBD2
V: TRBV7-3

CDR3: CASSQGGPSYGYTF
DNA: TGCGCCAGCAGCCAAGGGGGCCCCAGCTATGGCTACACCTTC
size: NA
J: TRBJ1-2
D: NA
V: TRBV4-1

CDR3: CATSPNFKGVQETQYF
DNA: TGTGCCACCAGTCCTAATTTCAAAGGGGTCCAAGAGACCCAGTACTTC
size: NA
J: TRBJ2-5
D: NA
V: TRBV24-1

CDR3: CASSELAGDPFF
DNA: TGTGCCAGCAGTGAACTAGCGGGAGATCCGTTCTTC
size: once
J: TRBJ2-1
D: TRBD2
V: TRBV6-1

CDR3: CASSPIDQPQHF
DNA: TGTGCCAGCAGCCCCATTGATCAGCCCCAGCATTTT
size: NA
J: TRBJ1-5
D: NA
V: TRBV7-9

CDR3: CASSLGDRVHQPQHF
DNA: TGTGCCAGCAGCTTAGGAGACAGGGTCCATCAGCCCCAGCATTTT
size: NA
J: TRBJ1-5
D: TRBD1
V: TRBV7-2

CDR3: CASSPTQINDRSSLAIEQFF
DNA: TGTGCCAGCAGTCCGACCCAAATCAATGACAGGTCATCTCTGGCGATCGAGCAGTTCTTC
size: NA
J: TRBJ2-1
D: NA
V: TRBV6-2/TRBV6-3

CDR3: CSVGSPIGRADHNEQFF
DNA: TGCAGCGTTGGGTCACCTATCGGGAGGGCTGACCACAATGAGCAGTTCTTC
size: NA
J: TRBJ2-1
D: TRBD2
V: TRBV29-1

CDR3: CASSTGWGGGYTF
DNA: TGTGCCAGCAGTACAGGGTGGGGCGGTGGCTACACCTTC
size: NA
J: TRBJ1-2
D: NA
V: TRBV6-5

CDR3: CASSMRTGGAETQYF
DNA: TGTGCCAGTAGTATGCGGACAGGGGGTGCGGAGACCCAGTACTTC
size: NA
J: TRBJ2-5
D: TRBD1
V: TRBV19

CDR3: CASSLRPSGTDTQYF
DNA: TGTGCCAGCAGCTTAAGGCCGTCTGGCACAGATACGCAGTATTTT
size: NA
J: TRBJ2-3
D: NA
V: TRBV7-3

CDR3: CASSTTLAESSYEQYF
DNA: TGTGCCAGCAGCACTACTCTAGCGGAGAGCTCCTACGAGCAGTACTTC
size: NA
J: TRBJ2-7
D: TRBD2
V: TRBV5-6

CDR3: CASSQRDTGANVLTF
DNA: TGTGCCAGCAGCCAACGGGACACTGGGGCCAACGTCCTGACTTTC
size: NA
J: TRBJ2-6
D: NA
V: TRBV3-1/TRBV3-2

CDR3: CASSPNSGAYNEQFF
DNA: TGTGCCAGCAGTCCAAACTCAGGGGCCTACAATGAGCAGTTCTTC
size: NA
J: TRBJ2-1
D: NA
V: TRBV6-4

CDR3: CATSRGDRGAEEAFF
DNA: TGTGCCACCAGCAGAGGAGACAGGGGGGCCGAGGAAGCTTTCTTT
size: NA
J: TRBJ1-1
D: TRBD1
V: TRBV15

CDR3: CASSWDSSSYNSPLHF
DNA: TGTGCCAGCAGCTGGGACAGTAGCTCCTATAATTCACCCCTCCACTTT
size: NA
J: TRBJ1-6
D: TRBD1
V: TRBV5-4

CDR3: CASSLTGTEGYEQYF
DNA: TGTGCCAGCAGCTTGACCGGGACAGAAGGCTACGAGCAGTACTTC
size: few
J: TRBJ2-7
D: TRBD1
V: TRBV5-5

CDR3: CASRPGVSVEKLFF
DNA: TGTGCCAGTAGACCGGGGGTTTCGGTAGAAAAACTGTTTTTT
size: NA
J: TRBJ1-4
D: NA
V: TRBV19